Following are 24 T cell receptor beta chains from one sample sequenced in a study of blood T cells in healthy people across ages. It was with a sample-barcoded 5' primer and a J-beta primer mix that a second PCR of about 6 to 11 cycles was run. MiXCR was run by TCRdb on the 5' RACE reads, yielding one entry per CDR3 protein. This repertoire shows some 1.5 million distinct CDR3 sequences, approximately 28% found once; its top ten account for more than 6%. Material: blood. These receptors all come from a woman in her thirties in good health.

This clonotype was seen a handful of times. The junction departs from germline at one end; a sequencing error may be responsible. This chain uses TRBV7-8 with TRBJ2-7; the match to TRBD2 covers 8 bases. Germline-derived CDR1 and CDR2 are SGHVS and FQNEAQ. This CDR3 is 15 amino acids long. This chain's CDR3 is CAGSLDREGLYEQYF. The CDR3 region has the DNA TGTGCCGGCAGCTTAGATCGGGAGGGCCTCTACGAGCAGTACTTC.

The CDR3 reads CASSLERVTEAFF. In DNA form, the CDR3 reads TGTGCCAGCAGTTTAGAGAGGGTCACTGAAGCTTTCTTT. This chain links TRBV28 with TRBJ1-1; D not resolved. Germline-derived CDR1 and CDR2 are MDHEN and SYDVKM. Trimming stripped 2 bases from V and 4 bases from J, with 8 bases between. The CDR3 totals 13 residues.

V usage is TRBV5-1 and J usage is TRBJ1-2; D is undetermined. Germline V gene lookup returns CDR1 SGHRS and CDR2 YFSETQ. The CDR3 sequence is 17 residues long. The V gene lost 0 bases and the J gene lost 0 bases, with 15 bases spanning the gap. The CDR3: CASSLGRLRGANYGYTF. The CDR3, as DNA: TGCGCCAGCAGCTTGGGACGATTGCGGGGTGCTAACTATGGCTACACCTTC.

The sample holds many counts of this clonotype. V usage is TRBV29-1 and J usage is TRBJ1-2; TRBD1 might be the D (6 bases). Germline V gene lookup returns CDR1 SQVTM and CDR2 ANQGSEA. The CDR3 contains 11 residues. Trimming left V 5 bases short and J 7 bases short, with 11 bases between. For the CDR3, the DNA is TGCAGCGTTCGGCAGGGGTCTGGCTACACCTTC. Translation: CSVRQGSGYTF.

The chain joins TRBV20-1 to TRBJ2-5; D gene ambiguous. Trimming took 0 bases from V and 1 from J, leaving 15 bases between them. The V gene's germline CDR1 is DFQATT and CDR2 SNEGSKA (reference sequence). There are 16 residues in the CDR3. The CDR3 reads CSARDIEAGAQETQYF. The DNA of the CDR3 is TGCAGTGCTAGAGATATAGAGGCTGGAGCCCAAGAGACCCAGTACTTC.

The chain carries TRBV27 and TRBJ2-1, with D possibly being TRBD2 (6 bases). Germline V gene data show CDR1 as MNHEY and CDR2 as SMNVEV (reference sequence). The CDR3 has 15 residues. Trimming removed 4 bases from V and 9 bases from J, with 19 bases in between. For the CDR3, the DNA is TGTGCCAGCAGTTCTAGGGACTCCCTAAGGGGTGAGCAGTTCTTC. Amino acid sequence: CASSSRDSLRGEQFF.

A few counts support this clonotype. The V call is TRBV5-1, the J call TRBJ1-4; 7 positions agree with TRBD1. The V gene's germline CDR1 is SGHRS and CDR2 YFSETQ. The trim removed 2 bases at V and 3 bases at J, leaving 7 bases unmatched. This CDR3 contains 16 residues. Here the CDR3 DNA reads TGCGCCAGCAGCTTTGGAGGGGGCCCTTCTAATGAAAAACTGTTTTTT. Translated, it gives CASSFGGGPSNEKLFF.

This clonotype showed up many times. The gene calls are TRBV24-1 and TRBJ2-1; possibly TRBD1 for D (5 bases). V was shortened by 3 bases and J by 7 bases, with 6 bases between the two germline ends. Germline CDR1 KGHDR, CDR2 SFDVKD. CDR3 length: 12 amino acids. The CDR3 bases are TGTGCCACCAGTGATCCAGGGAATGAGCAGTTCTTC. Its translation: CATSDPGNEQFF.

The V gene is TRBV7-2, the J gene TRBJ2-7, with 7 bases that match TRBD2. This CDR3 spans 14 amino acids. The germline CDR1 and CDR2 sequences are SGHTA and FQGNSA. V was clipped by 3 bases and J by 3 bases; unmatched bases: 5. CDR3 in DNA: TGTGCCAGCAGCTTGAGCGGGGAGATCTACGAGCAGTACTTC. It specifies CASSLSGEIYEQYF.

This clonotype was observed a few times. The V and J genes are TRBV7-2 and TRBJ2-1; perhaps TRBD2 as D (5 bases). The V gene's germline CDR1 is SGHTA and CDR2 FQGNSA. The CDR3 totals 14 residues. The V gene lost 5 bases and the J gene lost 4 bases, with 12 bases spanning the gap. CDR3: CASSAGLLYNEQFF. CDR3 sequence (DNA): TGTGCCAGCAGCGCCGGACTGTTATACAATGAGCAGTTCTTC.

This clonotype has more than one count but fewer than ten. The chain uses TRBV12-3 or TRBV12-4 and TRBJ2-3; 9 bases fit TRBD2. The length of the CDR3 is 17 residues. The V and J ends lost 4 bases and 0 bases, in that order; junction bases with no gene match: 8. CDR3 amino acids: CASSSPDSGGSTDTQYF. The CDR3 region has the DNA TGTGCCAGCAGTTCCCCGGACAGCGGGGGGAGCACAGATACGCAGTATTTT.

This clonotype was seen at least ten times. The CDR3 sequence is CASSHIGRGETQYF. DNA for the CDR3: TGTGCCAGCAGTCACATCGGACGCGGGGAGACCCAGTACTTC. The chain links TRBV12-3 or TRBV12-4 to TRBJ2-5; tentatively, D is TRBD2 (5 bases). The germline V and J ends were trimmed by 5 bases and 5 bases, with 15 bases remaining between them. This CDR3 spans 14 amino acids.

The chain recombines TRBV10-3 with TRBJ2-4; D tentatively fits TRBD1 or TRBD2 (5 bases each). V lost 6 bases and J lost 1, with 16 bases in between. The CDR3 is made up of 16 amino acids. Germline-derived CDR1 and CDR2 are ENHRY and SYGVKD. The CDR3 loop reads CAIRGEFEDAKNIQYF. CDR3 nucleotide sequence: TGTGCCATCAGGGGGGAGTTTGAGGATGCCAAAAACATTCAGTACTTC.

This clonotype was counted between two and nine times. This chain joins TRBV7-2 and TRBJ2-3; TRBD2 is a possible D gene (9 bases). The CDR3 loop spans 18 amino acids. The V and J ends lost 1 base and 5 bases respectively, with 22 bases between them. CDR1 is SGHTA, CDR2 FQGNSA, per germline. The CDR3 region is CASSLGAGGGRARDTQYF. As DNA, the CDR3 is TGTGCCAGCAGCTTAGGTGCAGGGGGCGGGAGGGCGAGAGATACGCAGTATTTT. Looking up the rest from reference TRBV7-2 and TRBJ2-3 gives the full variable domain: GAGVSQSPSNKVTEKGKDVELRCDPISGHTALYWYRQSLGQGLEFLIYFQGNSAPDKSGLPSDRFSAERTGGSVSTLTIQRTQQEDSAVYLCASSLGAGGGRARDTQYFGPGTRLTVL.

V and J are TRBV18 and TRBJ2-7; tentative D call: TRBD1 (8 bases). With 3 bases removed from V and 3 bases from J, the gap between germline ends came to 18 bases. The CDR3 is made up of 16 amino acids. CDR1 is KGHSH, CDR2 LQKENI, per germline. The CDR3 loop reads CASSPRTGRVSYEQYF. CDR3 nucleotide sequence: TGTGCCAGCTCACCCAGGACAGGGAGGGTAAGCTACGAGCAGTACTTC. The full variable domain, its missing parts supplied by reference TRBV18 and TRBJ2-7, is NAGVMQNPRHLVRRRGQEARLRCSPMKGHSHVYWYRQLPEEGLKFMVYLQKENIIDESGMPKERFSAEFPKEGPSILRIQQVVRGDSAAYFCASSPRTGRVSYEQYFGPGTRLTVT.

Written as DNA, the CDR3 is TGCGCCAGCAGCTTTGATAGCGGGAGGGCAGACACCGGGGAGCTGTTTTTT. Translation: CASSFDSGRADTGELFF. The chain links TRBV5-1 to TRBJ2-2; 11 bases are shared with TRBD2. Germline V lookup: CDR1 SGHRS, CDR2 YFSETQ. The CDR3 has 17 amino acids. The V and J ends lost 2 bases and 3 bases, in that order; junction bases with no gene match: 6.

This clonotype was picked up a small number of times. This chain connects TRBV5-1 to TRBJ1-1, with TRBD1 matching over 7 bases. Losses at the gene ends were 7 bases for V and 5 bases for J; bases not matched to a gene: 8. The CDR3 has 13 residues. Germline V CDR1 and CDR2: SGHRS, YFSETQ. CDR3 in amino acids: CASSRDSWTEAFF. CDR3 nucleotide sequence: TGCGCCAGCTCGCGGGACAGCTGGACTGAAGCTTTCTTT.

The V and J genes are TRBV5-1 and TRBJ2-1; 8 bases agree with TRBD1. The V gene's germline CDR1 is SGHRS and CDR2 YFSETQ. With 0 bases clipped from V and 9 bases from J, the junction kept 5 bases outside the gene matches. The CDR3 length is 14 residues. The CDR3 nucleotides are TGCGCCAGCAGCTTGGGACAGGGGATCAGTGAGCAGTTCTTC. Protein product: CASSLGQGISEQFF.

This chain's CDR3 is CSARGPRTSGYGYQETQYF. CDR3 sequence (DNA): TGCAGTGCTAGAGGACCCCGGACTAGCGGGTACGGTTACCAAGAGACCCAGTACTTC. This chain connects TRBV20-1 to TRBJ2-5; TRBD2 aligns across 11 bases. The junction had 13 bases not matched to a gene; V was cut back by 1 base and J by 0 bases. Germline CDR1 reads DFQATT; CDR2 reads SNEGSKA (reference sequence). The CDR3 covers 19 residues.

The chain is built from TRBV15 and TRBJ1-4, with D possibly TRBD1 on 6 matching bases. Trimming removed 5 bases at V and 8 bases at J, with 21 bases between. The V gene's germline CDR1 is LNHNV and CDR2 YYDKDF (reference sequence). CDR3 length equals 16 residues. The CDR3 spells CATSGTSTGSGEKLFF. The CDR3 DNA follows: TGTGCCACCAGCGGAACCTCGACAGGATCGGGGGAAAAACTGTTTTTT.

This clonotype showed up many times. This rearrangement joins TRBV4-3 to TRBJ1-2; TRBD1 matches at 9 bases. Germline V gene lookup returns CDR1 LGHNA and CDR2 YSLEER. With 5 bases clipped from V and 0 bases from J, the junction kept 4 bases outside the gene matches. This CDR3 is 15 amino acids long. CDR3: CASSGRTGANYGYTF. CDR3 bases: TGCGCCAGCAGCGGTCGGACAGGGGCTAACTATGGCTACACCTTC.

This clonotype was observed a few times. The V and J genes are TRBV20-1 and TRBJ2-7, with D hard to call. This CDR3 has 12 amino acids. Germline V gene lookup returns CDR1 DFQATT and CDR2 SNEGSKA (reference sequence). The CDR3 DNA reads TGCAGAGTACAGCGTAGCTCCTACGAGCAGTACTTC. This encodes CRVQRSSYEQYF.

The V gene is TRBV5-1, the J gene TRBJ1-2; D not certain. The V end lost 4 bases, the J end lost 3 bases, and 7 bases lay between the germline ends. Germline CDR1 SGHRS, CDR2 YFSETQ. CDR3 length equals 12 residues. The CDR3 nucleotides are TGCGCCAGCAGCAATCAGTACTATGGCTACACCTTC. Protein product: CASSNQYYGYTF.

The chain carries TRBV10-3 and TRBJ1-1, with D unclear. V lost 1 base to trimming and J lost 3 bases, with 9 bases between them. The germline CDR1 and CDR2 sequences are ENHRY and SYGVKD. The CDR3 is 14 residues long. As DNA, the CDR3 is TGTGCCATCAGTGAGTTCCAACGCGACACTGAAGCTTTCTTT. Its translation is CAISEFQRDTEAFF.